The 29 T cell receptor beta chains below were found in one sample sequenced in a study of blood T cell repertoires in COVID-19. The assay was immunoSEQ multiplex PCR, and TCRdb's table has in-frame clones only and misses some. This sample has roughly 46,000 clones, with 70% to 90% found just once. Sample: peripheral blood. The source is a human donor in a cohort sampled during active COVID-19. The donor label of this sample is uncertain.

The CDR3 DNA reads TGTGCCAGCAGCCTGGACTACTCTGGAAACACCATATATTTT. Translating gives CASSLDYSGNTIYF. The chain employs TRBV9 and TRBJ1-3; no definite D call. The CDR3 is 14 residues long. Germline V lookup: CDR1 SGDLS, CDR2 YYNGEE. The V end was cut by 4 bases, the J end by 0 bases, with 8 bases between.

V gene TRBV11-2 combines with J gene TRBJ1-1; D unresolved. This CDR3 contains 15 residues. V was clipped by 7 bases and J by 1 base, with 16 bases between them. Germline loops: CDR1 SGHAT, CDR2 FQNNGV. CDR3 in amino acids: CASTQTAASNTEAFF. As DNA, the CDR3 is TGTGCCAGCACGCAGACGGCGGCTTCGAACACTGAAGCTTTCTTT. Combining the CDR3 with reference TRBV11-2 and TRBJ1-1 gives the whole variable domain EAGVAQSPRYKIIEKRQSVAFWCNPISGHATLYWYQQILGQGPKLLIQFQNNGVVDDSQLPKDRFSAERLKGVDSTLKIQPAKLEDSAVYLCASTQTAASNTEAFFGQGTRLTVV.

This chain connects TRBV5-1 to TRBJ2-5, with 9 bases that match TRBD2. With 3 bases clipped from V and 5 bases from J, the junction kept 5 bases outside the gene matches. The CDR3 has 14 amino acids. Germline lookup yields CDR1 SGHRS and CDR2 YFSETQ. The CDR3 region is CASSSLAGSETQYF. The CDR3 region has the DNA TGCGCCAGCAGCTCGCTAGCGGGGTCGGAGACCCAGTACTTC.

The CDR3 is CANTYRGQSPLHF. The CDR3 region has the DNA TGTGCCAACACGTACAGGGGGCAATCACCCCTCCACTTT. The chain recombines TRBV15 with TRBJ1-6; 9 bases align to TRBD1. From germline, CDR1 is LNHNV and CDR2 YYDKDF (reference sequence). After removal of 10 bases from V and 10 bases from J, the junction contained 8 bases not matched to a gene. This CDR3 has 13 amino acids.

V gene TRBV6-2 or TRBV6-3 combines with J gene TRBJ2-1; tentatively, D is TRBD1 (5 bases). Trimming shortened V by 4 bases and J by 0 bases, and 13 bases separated the two germline ends. Germline CDR1 reads MNHEY; CDR2 reads SVGEGT. The CDR3 is 16 residues long. CDR3 nucleotide sequence: TGTGCCAGCAGTTTAACCAGACAGAGCTCCTACAATGAGCAGTTCTTC. This encodes CASSLTRQSSYNEQFF.

The chain combines TRBV28 with TRBJ1-2, with TRBD1 matching over 8 bases. V was pared by 3 bases and J by 5 bases, with 14 bases of the junction left unmatched. There are 17 residues in the CDR3. Germline assignment: CDR1 MDHEN and CDR2 SYDVKM. As DNA, the CDR3 is TGTGCCAGCAGTTTGAGGGGTCGGACAGGGTACGCATATGGCTACACCTTC. This sequence encodes CASSLRGRTGYAYGYTF.

The CDR3 DNA reads as TGTGCCAGCAGATCACTTCGAAGGGAGGGTAATTCACCCCTCCACTTT. It encodes CASRSLRREGNSPLHF. The chain combines TRBV27 with TRBJ1-6; no definite D call. The CDR3 extends over 16 amino acids. V was pared by 6 bases and J by 6 bases, with 18 bases between. From germline, CDR1 is MNHEY and CDR2 SMNVEV (reference sequence).

Only a few counts were recorded for this clone. In DNA, the CDR3 is TGTGCCAGCAGCTTAGCCTCGTCGGGGAACACTGAAGCTTTCTTT. This gives the protein CASSLASSGNTEAFF. This rearrangement joins TRBV7-2 to TRBJ1-1; D unclear. Germline V gives CDR1 SGHTA, CDR2 FQGNSA. V lost 0 bases, J lost 1 base, and 9 bases lay in between. The CDR3 contains 15 residues.

The genes are TRBV19 and TRBJ2-3; 9 positions agree with TRBD1. This CDR3 is built from 15 residues. The trim removed 5 bases at V and 5 bases at J, leaving 8 bases unmatched. In germline, CDR1 is LNHDA, CDR2 SQIVND (reference sequence). The CDR3 loop reads CASSDQQGAGDTQYF. The CDR3 DNA sequence: TGTGCCAGTAGTGATCAACAGGGGGCGGGAGATACGCAGTATTTT. Full variable domain (remainder filled in from reference TRBV19 and TRBJ2-3): DGGITQSPKYLFRKEGQNVTLSCEQNLNHDAMYWYRQDPGQGLRLIYYSQIVNDFQKGDIAEGYSVSREKKESFPLTVTSAQKNPTAFYLCASSDQQGAGDTQYFGPGTRLTVL.

The V and J genes are TRBV3-1 (or the pseudogene TRBV3-2) and TRBJ1-3; tentatively, D is TRBD1 (6 bases). Germline V CDR1 and CDR2: LGHDT, YNNKEL (reference sequence). V was pared by 6 bases and J by 0 bases, with 15 bases between. The CDR3 has 16 amino acids. This CDR3 reads CASSQMGGASGNTIYF. The CDR3 region has the DNA TGTGCCAGCAGTCAAATGGGGGGGGCCTCTGGAAACACCATATATTTT.

CDR3 protein: CASSENGQFRNIQYF. DNA for the CDR3: TGTGCCAGCAGTGAAAATGGACAGTTTCGAAACATTCAGTACTTC. This sequence joins TRBV6-1 and TRBJ2-4; tentative D call: TRBD1 (6 bases). Germline CDR1 is MNHNS and CDR2 is SASEGT. The germline V and J ends were trimmed by 2 bases and 6 bases, with 14 bases remaining between them. The CDR3 is made up of 15 amino acids.

The chain couples TRBV5-4 to TRBJ2-5, with 9 bases lining up with TRBD1. J was trimmed by 5 bases and V by 4 bases; bases with no gene match: 6. The V gene's germline CDR1 is SGHNT and CDR2 YYREEE (reference sequence). The CDR3 totals 14 residues. CDR3 region: CASSEGQGIETQYF. CDR3 in DNA: TGTGCCAGCAGCGAGGGACAGGGCATCGAGACCCAGTACTTC.

V usage is TRBV5-1 and J usage is TRBJ2-4; 9 bases are a match to TRBD1. CDR3 length: 14 residues. CDR1 is SGHRS and CDR2 is YFSETQ in the germline V gene. The V and J ends lost 2 bases and 16 bases, in that order; junction bases with no gene match: 13. Here the CDR3 DNA reads TGCGCCAGCAGCTTTTCGGGACAGGGAGCTTCGGCCTACTTC. Protein product: CASSFSGQGASAYF.

The V call is TRBV7-2, the J call TRBJ2-1, with TRBD2 as a possible D gene (7 bases). The CDR3 covers 15 residues. Germline V gene data show CDR1 as SGHTA and CDR2 as FQGNSA. V lost 5 bases to trimming and J lost 10 bases, with 21 bases between them. Written as DNA, the CDR3 is TGTGCCAGCAGCCCCCTGCGGGGGCTAGCCGAGGAGCAGTTCTTC. Translated, it gives CASSPLRGLAEEQFF.

The V call is TRBV2, the J call TRBJ2-3, with 7 bases matching TRBD2. The V gene's germline CDR1 is SNHLY and CDR2 FYNNEI. This CDR3 has 15 residues. V shed 6 bases and J 1 base; nucleotides not matched to a gene: 7. CDR3 bases: TGTGCCAGCAGGCCGGGGGGAATCGGCACAGATACGCAGTATTTT. It specifies CASRPGGIGTDTQYF.

This chain joins TRBV5-5 and TRBJ2-7, with D unclear. The V and J ends lost 0 bases and 0 bases respectively, with 7 bases between them. Germline V lookup: CDR1 SGHKS, CDR2 YYEKEE (reference sequence). The CDR3 length is 14 residues. The CDR3 region has the DNA TGTGCCAGCAGCTTGGCCGCCAGCTCCTACGAGCAGTACTTC. This gives the protein CASSLAASSYEQYF.

This clone appeared a few times. The chain couples TRBV7-3 to TRBJ1-6; D not certain. The CDR3 contains 16 residues. Trimming left V 2 bases short and J 0 bases short, with 8 bases between. The germline V gene encodes CDR1 SGHTA and CDR2 FQGTGA. The CDR3 DNA sequence: TGTGCCAGCAGCTTACAAGGGAGCTCCTATAATTCACCCCTCCACTTT. This gives the protein CASSLQGSSYNSPLHF. Together with reference TRBV7-3 and TRBJ1-6, the CDR3 gives the full variable domain: GAGVSQTPSNKVTEKGKYVELRCDPISGHTALYWYRQSLGQGPEFLIYFQGTGAADDSGLPNDRFFAVRPEGSVSTLKIQRTERGDSAVYLCASSLQGSSYNSPLHFGNGTRLTVT.

The chain links TRBV6-5 to TRBJ1-1; 7 nucleotides line up with TRBD1. Trimming cost V 6 bases and J 3 bases; bases outside gene matches: 4. The CDR3 is 13 residues long. CDR1 and CDR2 from the germline V gene are MNHEY and SVGAGI. CDR3 DNA sequence: TGTGCCAGCAGCAAAGACAGGGACACTGAAGCTTTCTTT. Translating it yields CASSKDRDTEAFF.

The chain is built from TRBV9 and TRBJ2-7; possible D gene TRBD1, 6 bases. Germline assignment: CDR1 SGDLS and CDR2 YYNGEE. The CDR3 totals 14 residues. Trimming pared 2 bases from V and 4 bases from J, leaving 13 bases between. The chain's CDR3 is CASSVSGQVYEQYF. The CDR3 DNA sequence: TGTGCCAGCAGCGTTTCGGGACAAGTATACGAGCAGTACTTC.

V is TRBV5-4 and J is TRBJ1-1; D not certain. CDR1 is SGHNT and CDR2 is YYREEE in the germline V gene (reference sequence). This CDR3 spans 12 amino acids. Trimming removed 0 bases from V and 7 bases from J, with 7 bases in between. The CDR3 sequence is CASSLVGGEAFF. The CDR3 nucleotides read TGTGCCAGCAGCTTGGTGGGAGGTGAAGCTTTCTTT.

CDR3 protein: CASSQTGGLKVETQYF. CDR3 nucleotide sequence: TGTGCCAGCAGCCAGACCGGGGGTCTAAAAGTGGAGACCCAGTACTTC. This chain joins TRBV3-1 (or the pseudogene TRBV3-2) and TRBJ2-5; possible D gene TRBD2, 6 bases. Germline V gene lookup returns CDR1 LGHDT and CDR2 YNNKEL (reference sequence). The V gene lost 3 bases and the J gene lost 5 bases, with 19 bases spanning the gap. The CDR3 spans 16 residues.

The V gene is TRBV2, the J gene TRBJ2-1; 9 bases fit TRBD2. The V segment lost 6 bases and the J segment 8 bases; nucleotides outside the gene matches: 11. Per germline, CDR1 SNHLY and CDR2 FYNNEI. CDR3 length equals 15 residues. The CDR3 coding sequence is TGTGCCAGCAGGGTAGCGGGGGTCCCGTTTGATGAGCAGTTCTTC. Residues: CASRVAGVPFDEQFF.

The chain is built from TRBV5-1 and TRBJ1-3; tentative D call: TRBD1 (5 bases). Trimming removed 0 bases from V and 0 bases from J, with 7 bases in between. This CDR3 has 15 amino acids. Germline CDR1 reads SGHRS; CDR2 reads YFSETQ. The CDR3 loop is CASSLVGGSGNTIYF. In DNA form, the CDR3 reads TGCGCCAGCAGCTTGGTGGGGGGCTCTGGAAACACCATATATTTT.

This clone was seen only a few times. The chain uses TRBV19 and TRBJ2-6, with a tentative D call TRBD2 (6 bases). Deletions cut 7 bases from V and 0 bases from J, with 10 bases between. From germline, CDR1 is LNHDA and CDR2 SQIVND (reference sequence). This CDR3 spans 15 amino acids. As DNA, the CDR3 is TGTGCCAGTAAACGGGGGTCCTCTGGGGCCAACGTCCTGACTTTC. Translated, it gives CASKRGSSGANVLTF.

The chain links TRBV4-1 to TRBJ2-5, with TRBD2 identical over 7 bases. The CDR3 totals 16 residues. Losses at the gene ends were 0 bases for V and 1 base for J; bases not matched to a gene: 5. From germline, CDR1 is MGHRA and CDR2 YSYEKL. CDR3 amino acids: CASSQEPPSGQETQYF. The CDR3, as DNA: TGCGCCAGCAGCCAAGAACCGCCTAGCGGCCAAGAGACCCAGTACTTC.

The chain has TRBV5-4 and TRBJ2-7; TRBD2 might be the D (6 bases). Germline V gives CDR1 SGHNT, CDR2 YYREEE (reference sequence). V lost 6 bases and J 5 bases, leaving 18 bases between the germline ends. The CDR3 spans 14 residues. The CDR3 sequence is CASTAASDINEQYF. The CDR3, as DNA: TGTGCCAGCACGGCGGCTAGCGATATCAACGAGCAGTACTTC.

This chain links TRBV4-1 with TRBJ2-2, with a possible D match to TRBD1 (5 bases). Looked up from germline, CDR1 is MGHRA and CDR2 is YSYEKL. The CDR3 contains 17 residues. Between the trimmed V and J ends, which lost 4 bases and 3 bases, there was a span of 18 bases. The CDR3 here is CASSPSVGVMDTGELFF. CDR3 sequence (DNA): TGCGCCAGCAGCCCGTCGGTAGGGGTGATGGACACCGGGGAGCTGTTTTTT.

This chain links TRBV18 with TRBJ2-5; 10 nucleotides line up with TRBD2. CDR1 and CDR2 from the germline V gene are KGHSH and LQKENI. V shed 6 bases and J 6 bases; nucleotides not matched to a gene: 10. The CDR3 has 15 amino acids. CDR3 DNA: TGTGCCAGCTCGTCGAGCGGGGGGGCCGGAAAGACCCAGTACTTC. It codes for CASSSSGGAGKTQYF. Using reference TRBV18 and TRBJ2-5 for the parts outside the CDR3, the full variable domain is NAGVMQNPRHLVRRRGQEARLRCSPMKGHSHVYWYRQLPEEGLKFMVYLQKENIIDESGMPKERFSAEFPKEGPSILRIQQVVRGDSAAYFCASSSSGGAGKTQYFGPGTRLLVL.

The chain employs TRBV5-1 and TRBJ1-2, with a weak D call TRBD1 (6 bases). Trimming shortened V by 4 bases and J by 0 bases, and 7 bases separated the two germline ends. Germline V gene sequence: CDR1 SGHRS, CDR2 YFSETQ. There are 13 residues in the CDR3. The CDR3 reads CASSEGANYGYTF. The CDR3 DNA reads as TGCGCCAGCAGCGAGGGGGCTAACTATGGCTACACCTTC.